The TCR beta chain described here comes from a study of Ad26.COV2.S vaccination and SARS-CoV-2 variants. Study summary: Administration of Ad26.COV2.S was intramuscular, either once or twice 56 days apart. General observations from the study: The placebo group had lower spike-specific TCR breadth than the vaccine recipients did. Using TCR breadth and depth analyses may have led to underestimated total T cell responses.

There are 12 residues in the CDR3. V lost 6 bases and J 7 bases, leaving 10 bases between the germline ends. Germline V gene data show CDR1 as SGHDN and CDR2 as FVKESK. TCRdb's copy holds only in-frame clones and misses some; the assay was immunoSEQ multiplex PCR. The profile covers about 430,000 clones, with 80% to 95% appearing a single time and about 12% taken by the ten largest. Treatment indicated: some 19 received Ad26.COV2.S at low or high dose, single or two shots; a few received placebo; per-sample allocation not given. Vaccine and placebo recipients were sampled on day 63 after the first injection. Wuhan-strain SARS-CoV-2 spike was expressed by the Ad26 vector that made up the vaccine. Regarding this clone: Its antigen is undetermined.

This receptor was taken from a person between 18 and 60 years old who received the Ad26.COV2.S COVID-19 vaccine or a placebo. The sample was peripheral blood, taken in a trial of Ad26.COV2.S vaccine versus placebo. This sequence joins TRBV14 and TRBJ2-1; D is unclear. The CDR3 loop is CASSLVVNEQFF. CDR3 coding DNA: TGTGCCAGCAGTCTAGTGGTAAATGAGCAGTTCTTC.